This is a list of T cell receptor beta chains from one sample in a study of monozygotic twins with inflammatory bowel disease. TCRdb processed the 5' RACE reads again and assigns one entry to each CDR3 protein, with no DNA. This sample contains about 200,000 distinct CDR3 sequences. The sample consisted of blood. These receptors were taken from a human donor with ulcerative colitis or Crohn's disease, or a healthy co-twin of an affected twin (not recorded which). The CDR3 runs from the conserved cysteine through the conserved F or W. The order of the fields is J gene, V gene, CDR3 protein.

j_gene: TRBJ2-5; v_gene: TRBV7-9; CDR3aa: CASSPRGTRQETQYF
j_gene: TRBJ2-7; v_gene: TRBV18; CDR3aa: CASSPRLAGVNSYEQYF
j_gene: TRBJ1-1; v_gene: TRBV7-2; CDR3aa: CASSLVAGMNTEAFF
j_gene: TRBJ2-1; v_gene: TRBV4-3; CDR3aa: CASSQEARIWSEQFF
j_gene: TRBJ1-5; v_gene: TRBV4-2; CDR3aa: CASSQEGGAGGNQPQHF
j_gene: TRBJ1-1; v_gene: TRBV12-3/TRBV12-4; CDR3aa: CASSFEVTEAFF
j_gene: TRBJ2-1; v_gene: TRBV4-2; CDR3aa: CASSRGDTYNEQFF
j_gene: TRBJ2-3; v_gene: TRBV12-3/TRBV12-4; CDR3aa: CASRGGLAGKSSTDTQYF
j_gene: TRBJ1-1; v_gene: TRBV7-3; CDR3aa: CASSPGDGFGEAFF
j_gene: TRBJ2-2; v_gene: TRBV30; CDR3aa: CAWSVLGTLNTGELFF
j_gene: TRBJ2-7; v_gene: TRBV2; CDR3aa: CASSGGLLGNSGRAGYF
j_gene: TRBJ1-2; v_gene: TRBV29-1; CDR3aa: CSVLQTGGQGNYGYTF
j_gene: TRBJ1-1; v_gene: TRBV18; CDR3aa: CSSSPDREAFF
j_gene: TRBJ1-3; v_gene: TRBV4-2; CDR3aa: CASSPLEGNTIYF
j_gene: TRBJ1-1; v_gene: TRBV10-3; CDR3aa: CAISVGTANTEAFF
j_gene: TRBJ1-2; v_gene: TRBV30; CDR3aa: CAWSVGVGYTF
j_gene: TRBJ1-4; v_gene: TRBV14; CDR3aa: CASSQRRPGGNEKLFF
j_gene: TRBJ1-5; v_gene: TRBV5-1; CDR3aa: CASSLTDPSNQPQHF
j_gene: TRBJ2-3; v_gene: TRBV4-2; CDR3aa: CASSQEADTQYF
j_gene: TRBJ2-2; v_gene: TRBV29-1; CDR3aa: CSAAQREDTGELFF
j_gene: TRBJ1-2; v_gene: TRBV12-3/TRBV12-4; CDR3aa: CASSRGDGGYGYTF
j_gene: TRBJ2-3; v_gene: TRBV7-9; CDR3aa: CASSSGLGYIDTQYF
j_gene: TRBJ1-4; v_gene: TRBV5-1; CDR3aa: CASGMTGATNEKLFF
j_gene: TRBJ1-5; v_gene: TRBV4-1; CDR3aa: CASSQDRGSNKPQHF
j_gene: TRBJ1-6; v_gene: TRBV9; CDR3aa: CASSSSTGVSPLHF
j_gene: TRBJ2-7; v_gene: TRBV10-3; CDR3aa: CAISESEESKQYF
j_gene: TRBJ2-5; v_gene: TRBV6-1; CDR3aa: CASSMGTSKETQYF
j_gene: TRBJ2-7; v_gene: TRBV5-1; CDR3aa: CASSRGGAIYEQYF
j_gene: TRBJ2-2; v_gene: TRBV2; CDR3aa: CASIQESTGELVF
j_gene: TRBJ1-5; v_gene: TRBV7-8; CDR3aa: CASSVSQGAASNQPQHF
j_gene: TRBJ1-2; v_gene: TRBV4-2; CDR3aa: CASSQGADLYGYTF
j_gene: TRBJ2-5; v_gene: TRBV6-2/TRBV6-3; CDR3aa: CASSYGPFQETQYF
j_gene: TRBJ1-5; v_gene: TRBV4-3; CDR3aa: CASSLTGGTEPQHF
j_gene: TRBJ2-7; v_gene: TRBV27; CDR3aa: CASSFSRALSSYEQYF
j_gene: TRBJ2-5; v_gene: TRBV10-3; CDR3aa: CAISDRAETQYF
j_gene: TRBJ2-1; v_gene: TRBV11-1; CDR3aa: CASSPTRLTSSPPQYNEQFF
j_gene: TRBJ2-2; v_gene: TRBV29-1; CDR3aa: CSAQPFTSTGELFF
j_gene: TRBJ1-5; v_gene: TRBV12-3/TRBV12-4; CDR3aa: CASSLGQGYQPQHF
j_gene: TRBJ1-4; v_gene: TRBV28; CDR3aa: CASSSRFTNEKLFF
j_gene: TRBJ2-3; v_gene: TRBV10-3; CDR3aa: CAIRQGSGTDTQYF
j_gene: TRBJ2-1; v_gene: TRBV29-1; CDR3aa: CSVTDRVHNEQFF
j_gene: TRBJ1-5; v_gene: TRBV3-1; CDR3aa: CASSQGGQGFNQPQHF
j_gene: TRBJ2-7; v_gene: TRBV7-9; CDR3aa: CASSLGSGLSNRNEQYF
j_gene: TRBJ2-3; v_gene: TRBV7-3; CDR3aa: CASGPGGATDTQYF
j_gene: TRBJ2-2; v_gene: TRBV19; CDR3aa: CATWDRGELFF
j_gene: TRBJ1-1; v_gene: TRBV5-6; CDR3aa: CASSLPGTGLNTEAFF
j_gene: TRBJ2-3; v_gene: TRBV7-2; CDR3aa: CASSFPGEDTQYF